These T cell receptor beta chains were read from a single sample in a study of PD-1 blockade in classical Hodgkin lymphoma. Profiled with immunoSEQ multiplex PCR; TCRdb holds only in-frame clones, not every one. The data show tens of thousands of clones, with roughly 91% seen just once and 6.5% to 8% held by the top ten. The sequencing here drew on peripheral blood mononuclear cells (PBMCs), taken at baseline. These receptors all come from a human donor with classical Hodgkin lymphoma. CDR3s include the opening cysteine and the closing phenylalanine or tryptophan. A D gene is named only where the DNA matches it firmly. Clone size, where shown, is once, few, many, or a class for clones that have expanded.

D: NA
J: TRBJ2-1
V: TRBV9
size: NA
CDR3: CASSVATPLDLSYNEQFF
DNA: TGTGCCAGCAGCGTAGCCACCCCCCTTGATCTATCCTACAATGAGCAGTTCTTC

D: TRBD2
J: TRBJ2-3
V: TRBV28
size: NA
CDR3: CASSPIAGGDAQYF
DNA: TGTGCCAGCAGTCCAATAGCGGGAGGCGATGCGCAGTATTTT

D: TRBD2
J: TRBJ2-7
V: TRBV27
size: NA
CDR3: CASSFFREGSYEQYF
DNA: TGTGCCAGCAGTTTTTTCCGGGAGGGCTCCTACGAGCAGTACTTC

D: NA
J: TRBJ1-2
V: TRBV5-1
size: NA
CDR3: CASSLESGGYTF
DNA: TGCGCCAGCAGCTTGGAGAGCGGGGGCTACACCTTC

D: NA
J: TRBJ2-3
V: TRBV7-6
size: NA
CDR3: CASSSPGTATDTQYF
DNA: TGTGCCAGCAGCTCGCCCGGGACTGCCACAGATACGCAGTATTTT

D: NA
J: TRBJ2-3
V: TRBV10-3
size: NA
CDR3: CAISESGTPGLHTQYF
DNA: TGTGCCATCAGTGAATCCGGGACGCCGGGCCTCCATACGCAGTATTTT

D: NA
J: TRBJ1-1
V: TRBV19
size: NA
CDR3: CASSSAGNTEAFF
DNA: TGTGCCAGTAGTTCGGCGGGGAACACTGAAGCTTTCTTT

D: NA
J: TRBJ2-3
V: TRBV6-6
size: NA
CDR3: CASSAPQNPDTQYF
DNA: TGTGCCAGCAGCGCCCCCCAGAACCCAGATACGCAGTATTTT

D: NA
J: TRBJ2-1
V: TRBV27
size: NA
CDR3: CASSLTAGTTVYNEQFF
DNA: TGTGCCAGCAGTTTAACCGCCGGGACAACGGTATACAATGAGCAGTTCTTC

D: NA
J: TRBJ2-3
V: TRBV6-5
size: NA
CDR3: CASSYSGGGISDTQYF
DNA: TGTGCCAGCAGTTACAGTGGGGGCGGGATCTCAGATACGCAGTATTTT

D: NA
J: TRBJ2-1
V: TRBV5-1
size: NA
CDR3: CASSLGTSSHYNEQFF
DNA: TGCGCCAGCAGCTTGGGGACAAGCTCCCACTACAATGAGCAGTTCTTC

D: NA
J: TRBJ1-3
V: TRBV27
size: NA
CDR3: CASSPTAYSGNTIYF
DNA: TGTGCCAGCAGTCCGACCGCATACTCTGGAAACACCATATATTTT

D: TRBD2
J: TRBJ2-7
V: TRBV4-2
size: NA
CDR3: CASSHITSDLDEQYF
DNA: TGTGCCAGCAGCCATATCACTAGCGATCTCGACGAGCAGTACTTC

D: TRBD2
J: TRBJ2-1
V: TRBV7-9
size: once
CDR3: CASSLTSGINEQFF
DNA: TGTGCCAGCAGTTTGACTAGCGGGATCAATGAGCAGTTCTTC

D: NA
J: TRBJ1-5
V: TRBV19
size: NA
CDR3: CASSMGAGSNQPQHF
DNA: TGTGCCAGTAGTATGGGGGCAGGAAGCAATCAGCCCCAGCATTTT

D: TRBD1
J: TRBJ2-2
V: TRBV28
size: NA
CDR3: CASSLRGEGTGDTGELFF
DNA: TGTGCCAGCAGTTTAAGGGGAGAGGGGACAGGGGACACCGGGGAGCTGTTTTTT

D: NA
J: TRBJ1-6
V: TRBV30
size: few
CDR3: CAWRQTNSPLHF
DNA: TGTGCCTGGAGACAGACTAATTCACCCCTCCACTTT

D: NA
J: TRBJ1-2
V: TRBV30
size: NA
CDR3: CAWLRWTATNYGYTF
DNA: TGTGCCTGGCTCCGGTGGACAGCCACTAACTATGGCTACACCTTC

D: TRBD2
J: TRBJ2-4
V: TRBV2
size: NA
CDR3: CASSNRGAGGPLAKNIQYF
DNA: TGTGCCAGCAGTAACCGAGGGGCGGGGGGTCCCTTAGCCAAAAACATTCAGTACTTC

D: NA
J: TRBJ1-2
V: TRBV7-8
size: NA
CDR3: CASSLGGGDYGYTF
DNA: TGTGCCAGCAGCTTAGGCGGTGGGGACTATGGCTACACCTTC

D: NA
J: TRBJ2-3
V: TRBV9
size: NA
CDR3: CASSPPTGREGGDTQYF
DNA: TGTGCCAGCAGCCCGCCGACAGGGAGGGAGGGAGGAGATACGCAGTATTTT

D: NA
J: TRBJ2-7
V: TRBV30
size: NA
CDR3: CALDWDTYEQYF
DNA: TGTGCCTTGGACTGGGACACCTACGAGCAGTACTTC

D: TRBD2
J: TRBJ2-7
V: TRBV7-2
size: NA
CDR3: CASRRLAGGPYEQYF
DNA: TGTGCCAGCAGGAGACTAGCGGGAGGGCCCTACGAGCAGTACTTC